The text below deals with one T cell receptor beta chain. The V gene end was trimmed by 3 bases and the J gene end by 5 bases; junction bases not matched to a gene: 4. Germline V gives CDR1 SGHRS, CDR2 YFSETQ. The CDR3 length is 15 residues. The data derive from a study of blood T cell repertoires in COVID-19. Study context: The United States, Italy and Spain provided the acute and convalescent COVID-19 samples. PBMCs, B-cell-depleted T cells, or T cells were the source of the cDNA or gDNA that made up the material.

Per the study methods: Amplification of reference gene primers provided the estimated nucleated cell counts. Clones were read by immunoSEQ multiplex PCR, and TCRdb kept only the in-frame ones, dropping some. V, J and clone size are those of that table, while D and trimming were read from the DNA. In the table there are around 250,000 clones, less than 90% of which are singletons. This chain uses TRBV5-1 with TRBJ2-3; 12 nucleotides agree with TRBD2. The sample was peripheral blood. The receptor's source is a woman aged 40-49 years who had recovered from COVID-19. CDR3 residues: CASSSLAGGQDTQYF. CDR3 nucleotide sequence: TGCGCCAGCAGCTCTCTAGCGGGGGGGCAAGATACGCAGTATTTT.